The TCR beta chain described here comes from a study of Ad26.COV2.S vaccination and SARS-CoV-2 variants. Documented treatment: 19 received Ad26.COV2.S at low or high dose, single or two shots; about 5 received placebo; per-sample allocation not given. Day 63 following the first vaccine or placebo injection was when the samples were taken. The CDR3 runs to 13 residues. Between the trimmed V and J ends, which lost 1 base and 11 bases, there was a span of 13 bases. Germline V gene sequence: CDR1 MNHEY, CDR2 SMNVEV (reference sequence). Study conclusions and caveats: Recipients given vaccine exceeded placebo recipients in spike-specific TCR breadth. Breadth and depth estimates from TCRs may understate total T cell responses.

TCRdb keeps only in-frame clones here, not all; method: immunoSEQ multiplex PCR. Of around 400,000 clones listed, around nine tenths were seen once; the top ten hold 10% to 15%. Remarks on this clone: The antigen is not known.

The sequence derives from a person aged 18 to 65 who received the Ad26.COV2.S COVID-19 vaccine or a placebo. The chain employs TRBV27 and TRBJ2-3; no definite D call. The sample in question was peripheral blood, obtained in a trial of Ad26.COV2.S vaccine versus placebo. The CDR3 coding sequence is TGTGCCAGCAGTTTATTAAGCCCATATGGGCAGTATTTT. Residues: CASSLLSPYGQYF.